The clone carrying this T cell receptor beta chain is a singleton in its sample. The antigen remains unidentified. The assay was immunoSEQ multiplex PCR, and TCRdb's table has in-frame clones only and misses some. Among about 61,000 clones, about 85% were seen once, and the ten largest hold about 0.34%. The data belong to a study of OX40 agonist ivuxolimab in advanced cancers. Across the whole study: In this trial design, patients received ivuxolimab intravenously at 0.01 to 10 mg/kg every 2 weeks.

This CDR3 region has 13 residues. The V and J ends lost 4 bases and 6 bases, in that order; junction bases with no gene match: 3. Germline CDR1 is SGHNT and CDR2 is YYREEE (reference sequence). Study-wide points: The study observed clonal expansion of CD4+ and CD8+ blood T cells by week 6 at 0.1 to 3.0 mg/kg. Fewer expanded clones were found on average in CD4+ than in CD8+ T cells.

This receptor was identified in an adult with an advanced solid tumor such as melanoma, head and neck, liver or kidney cancer. Sample: CD4+ or CD8+ T cells sorted from blood, taken in a trial of the OX40 agonist ivuxolimab. The chain links TRBV5-4 to TRBJ2-2; TRBD1 matches at 7 bases. CDR3 sequence (DNA): TGTGCCAGCAGCCGAGACAGGGCCGGGGAGCTGTTTTTT. Translation gives CASSRDRAGELFF.